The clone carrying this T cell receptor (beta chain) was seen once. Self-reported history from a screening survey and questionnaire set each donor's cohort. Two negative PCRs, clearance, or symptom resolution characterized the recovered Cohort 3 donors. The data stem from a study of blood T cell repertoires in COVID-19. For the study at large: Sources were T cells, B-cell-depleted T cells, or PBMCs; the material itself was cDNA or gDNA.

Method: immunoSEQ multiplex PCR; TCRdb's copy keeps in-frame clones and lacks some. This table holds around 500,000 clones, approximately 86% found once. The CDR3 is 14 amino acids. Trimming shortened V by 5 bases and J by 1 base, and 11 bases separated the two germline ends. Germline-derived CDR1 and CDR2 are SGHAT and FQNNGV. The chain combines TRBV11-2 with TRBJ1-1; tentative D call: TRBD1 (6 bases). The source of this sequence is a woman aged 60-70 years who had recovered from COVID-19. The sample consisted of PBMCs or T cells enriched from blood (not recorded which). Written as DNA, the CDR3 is TGTGCCAGCAGCGAATTACAGGGGAACACTGAAGCTTTCTTT. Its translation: CASSELQGNTEAFF.